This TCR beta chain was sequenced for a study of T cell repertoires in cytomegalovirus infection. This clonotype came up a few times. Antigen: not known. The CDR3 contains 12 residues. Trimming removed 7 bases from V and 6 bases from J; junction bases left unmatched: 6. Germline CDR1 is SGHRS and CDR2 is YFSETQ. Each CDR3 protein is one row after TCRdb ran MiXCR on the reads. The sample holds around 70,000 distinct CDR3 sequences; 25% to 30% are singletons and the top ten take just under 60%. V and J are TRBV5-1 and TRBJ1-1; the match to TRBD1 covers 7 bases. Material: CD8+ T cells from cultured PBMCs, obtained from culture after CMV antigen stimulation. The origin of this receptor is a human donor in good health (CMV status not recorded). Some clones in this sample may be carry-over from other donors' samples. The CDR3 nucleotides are TGCGCCAGCGGACCTGGACAGGCTGAAGCTTTCTTT. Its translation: CASGPGQAEAFF.